Listed below are T cell receptor beta chains from one sample, sequenced in a study of Graves' ophthalmopathy and Graves' hyperthyroidism. TCRdb re-analysed the multiplex PCR reads in MiXCR, keeping a single row per CDR3 protein. There are about 370,000 distinct CDR3 sequences in the sample; about 17% occur only once, and more than 1.5% lies in the top ten. Sample: peripheral blood. The receptors shown here come from a young woman with Graves' ophthalmopathy. Both conserved end residues are part of each CDR3. The D gene is left open where the match is weak. Clone sizes are given selectively: once, few, many, or a class where the clone is expanded.

size | D | J | V | DNA | CDR3
many | . | TRBJ2-7 | TRBV30 | TGTGCCTGGAGCCTCCGGACAGCATACGAGCAGTACTTC | CAWSLRTAYEQYF
. | TRBD2 | TRBJ2-5 | TRBV7-3 | TGTGCCAGCAGCAAGAGTAGCGGGGGGTCCCTCGGGACCCAGTACTTC | CASSKSSGGSLGTQYF
many | . | TRBJ1-1 | TRBV12-5 | TGTGCTAGTGTTGGACGCGCAGGGGAGACTGAAGCTTTCTTT | CASVGRAGETEAFF
many | TRBD1 | TRBJ1-6 | TRBV5-1 | TGCGCCAGCAGCACTGGACAGGGGAATTCACCCCTCCACTTT | CASSTGQGNSPLHF
few | TRBD2 | TRBJ2-5 | TRBV19 | TGTGCCAGTACCAGGACTAGCGGGAGTTACCAAGAGACCCAGTACTTC | CASTRTSGSYQETQYF
. | TRBD1 | TRBJ1-6 | TRBV2 | TGTGCCAGCTATACCGGGACAGGGGATTCACCCCTCCACTTT | CASYTGTGDSPLHF
many | . | TRBJ1-2 | TRBV7-2 | TGTGCCAGCAGCTCGAGGGACGGACCTTGGGAGGGCTACACCTTC | CASSSRDGPWEGYTF
many | . | TRBJ1-5 | TRBV10-1 | TGCGCCAGCAGTGAGGGGACCAATCAGCCCCAGCATTTT | CASSEGTNQPQHF
many | . | TRBJ2-4 | TRBV30 | TGTGCCTGGAGGGAGCCCAAAAACATTCAGTACTTC | CAWREPKNIQYF
. | . | TRBJ2-5 | TRBV30 | TGTGCCTGGAGTGCCCCCGGGGGATCAGAGACCCAGTACTTC | CAWSAPGGSETQYF
many | . | TRBJ1-5 | TRBV27 | TGTGCCAGCAGATCAGGGGCGTACCAGCCCCAGCATTTT | CASRSGAYQPQHF
many | . | TRBJ2-7 | TRBV6-5 | TGTGCCAGCAGGATGGGGACGGGAACCTACGAGCAGTACTTC | CASRMGTGTYEQYF
many | TRBD2 | TRBJ2-5 | TRBV7-2 | TGTGCCAGCAGCGTTCGCGGGGGTCAAGAGACCCAGTACTTC | CASSVRGGQETQYF
many | . | TRBJ1-1 | TRBV11-1 | TGTGCCAGCAGCTTCCCAGAGGGACTTGAAGCTTTCTTT | CASSFPEGLEAFF
many | TRBD1 | TRBJ2-2 | TRBV28 | TGTGCCAGCCTGATTGGGACAGTGAACACCGGGGAGCTGTTTTTT | CASLIGTVNTGELFF
many | TRBD1 | TRBJ2-7 | TRBV6-1 | TGTGCCAGCAGTGAAGGACAGGGGACCTACGAGCAGTACTTC | CASSEGQGTYEQYF
many | TRBD1 | TRBJ1-6 | TRBV30 | TGTGCCTGGAGTGTGGGACAGTCTAATTCACCCCTCCACTTT | CAWSVGQSNSPLHF
many | . | TRBJ1-1 | TRBV7-2 | TGTGCCAGCAGCCCCACCCTGAACACTGAAGCTTTCTTT | CASSPTLNTEAFF
many | . | TRBJ1-1 | TRBV12-5 | TGTGCTAGTGGTTTGACGGTGGGGCCCTCGCTCACTGAAGCTTTCTTT | CASGLTVGPSLTEAFF
many | . | TRBJ2-5 | TRBV20-1 | TGCAGTGCTGCGCGGGCGGGAGAGACCCAGTACTTC | CSAARAGETQYF
many | . | TRBJ1-1 | TRBV19 | TGTGCCAGTAGCCTGACCCCGCCGGCCAATGTAGCTTTCTTT | CASSLTPPANVAFF
. | . | TRBJ1-2 | TRBV7-8 | TGTGCCAGCAGCTTAGGGGCCAGGGTGTCAGATGGCTACACCTTC | CASSLGARVSDGYTF
many | TRBD2 | TRBJ2-2 | TRBV28 | TGTGCCAGCAGTTTTGGACTAGCGGGAGGGCCGGTAACCGGGGAGCTGTTTTTT | CASSFGLAGGPVTGELFF
many | . | TRBJ2-5 | TRBV30 | TGTGCCTGGAATCCGGGACCCCAAGAGACCCAGTACTTC | CAWNPGPQETQYF
. | TRBD1 | TRBJ2-2 | TRBV6-5 | TGTGCCAGCAGTTACTCGATGGACAGGACGACCGGGGAGCTGTTTTTT | CASSYSMDRTTGELFF
. | . | TRBJ2-7 | TRBV7-2 | TGTGCCAGCAGCTTAGCGGGTAGCTTTGGGTACGAGCAGTACTTC | CASSLAGSFGYEQYF
once | . | TRBJ1-1 | TRBV6-5 | TGTGCCAGCAGTTACATGGGACAGAACACTGAAGCTTTCTTT | CASSYMGQNTEAFF
many | TRBD1 | TRBJ1-1 | TRBV6-2/TRBV6-3 | TGTGCCAGCAGTTACCCTTACACAGGGGCTGAAGCTTTCTTT | CASSYPYTGAEAFF
many | . | TRBJ2-7 | TRBV30 | TGTGCCTGGAGTGTACATGACACCTACGAGCAGTACTTC | CAWSVHDTYEQYF
. | TRBD1 | TRBJ2-7 | TRBV28 | TGTGCCAGCAGTACTACCGGGACAGGGTTCTACGAGCAGTACTTC | CASSTTGTGFYEQYF
many | . | TRBJ1-2 | TRBV28 | TGTGCCAGCAGTTCGGCGGACCGGGGGTTTTATGGCTACACCTTC | CASSSADRGFYGYTF